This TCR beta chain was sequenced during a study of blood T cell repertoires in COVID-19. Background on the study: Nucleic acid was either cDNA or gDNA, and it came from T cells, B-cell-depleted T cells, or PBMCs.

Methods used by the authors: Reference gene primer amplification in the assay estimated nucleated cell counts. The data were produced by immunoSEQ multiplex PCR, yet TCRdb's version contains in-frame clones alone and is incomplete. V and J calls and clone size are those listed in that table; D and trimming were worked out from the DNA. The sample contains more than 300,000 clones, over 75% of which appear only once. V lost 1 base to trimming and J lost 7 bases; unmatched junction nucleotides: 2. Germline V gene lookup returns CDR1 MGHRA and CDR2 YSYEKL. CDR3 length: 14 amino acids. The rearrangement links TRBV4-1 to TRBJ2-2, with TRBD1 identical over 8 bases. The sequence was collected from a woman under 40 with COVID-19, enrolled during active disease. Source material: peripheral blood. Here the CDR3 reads CASSQGQGIGELFF. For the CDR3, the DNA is TGCGCCAGCAGCCAAGGACAGGGGATCGGGGAGCTGTTTTTT.